This paragraph reports one TCR beta chain. Its antigen remains unidentified. The data originate from a study of cytomegalovirus exposure and HLA in healthy donors. Each donor was nominally healthy when sampled (though unrecorded immune exposures were likely). Study results and limitations: Presence/absence analyses assumed roughly uniform sequencing depth across donors. Segments of the TCR beta V type were, in most cases, productive about 87% or about 30% of the time in an earlier analysis. The study dropped some indistinguishable V segments, TRBV6-2 and TRBV6-3 among them.

PCR employed 60 Vbeta and 13 Jbeta primers. Produced via immunoSEQ multiplex PCR; TCRdb's table is partial and in-frame only. The listing contains roughly 34,000 clones. The germline gives CDR1 SGHAT, CDR2 FQNNGV. This CDR3 comprises 15 residues. V lost 1 base to trimming and J lost 8 bases; unmatched junction nucleotides: 8. This sequence joins TRBV11-2 and TRBJ1-1; 9 bases are a match to TRBD1. Sequencing was carried out using PBMCs. The TCR was taken from a middle-aged woman in good health and CMV-seropositive. The CDR3 here is CASSLAGQGNLEAFF. DNA of the CDR3: TGTGCCAGCAGCTTAGCCGGACAGGGGAACCTCGAAGCTTTCTTT. The full variable domain, completed using reference TRBV11-2 and TRBJ1-1, is EAGVAQSPRYKIIEKRQSVAFWCNPISGHATLYWYQQILGQGPKLLIQFQNNGVVDDSQLPKDRFSAERLKGVDSTLKIQPAKLEDSAVYLCASSLAGQGNLEAFFGQGTRLTVV.